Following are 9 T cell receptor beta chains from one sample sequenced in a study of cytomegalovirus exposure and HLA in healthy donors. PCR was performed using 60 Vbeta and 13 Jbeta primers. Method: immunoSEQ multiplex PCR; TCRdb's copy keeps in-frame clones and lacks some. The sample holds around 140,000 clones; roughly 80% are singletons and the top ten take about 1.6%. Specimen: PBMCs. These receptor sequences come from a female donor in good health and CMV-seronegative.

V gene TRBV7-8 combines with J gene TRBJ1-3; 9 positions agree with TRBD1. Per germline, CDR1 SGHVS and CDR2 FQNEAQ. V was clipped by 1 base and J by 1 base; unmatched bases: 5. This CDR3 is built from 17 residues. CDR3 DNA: TGTGCCAGCAGCTTAGAAGGGACAGGGAGGTCTGGAAACACCATATATTTT. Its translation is CASSLEGTGRSGNTIYF.

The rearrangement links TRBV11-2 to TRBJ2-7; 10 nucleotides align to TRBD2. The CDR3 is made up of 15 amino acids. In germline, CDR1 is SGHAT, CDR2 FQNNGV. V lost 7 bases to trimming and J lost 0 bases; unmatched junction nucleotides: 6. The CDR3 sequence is CASTLAGAYSYEQYF. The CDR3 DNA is TGTGCCAGCACCCTAGCGGGAGCTTACTCCTACGAGCAGTACTTC. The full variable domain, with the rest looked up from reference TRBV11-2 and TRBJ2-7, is EAGVAQSPRYKIIEKRQSVAFWCNPISGHATLYWYQQILGQGPKLLIQFQNNGVVDDSQLPKDRFSAERLKGVDSTLKIQPAKLEDSAVYLCASTLAGAYSYEQYFGPGTRLTVT.

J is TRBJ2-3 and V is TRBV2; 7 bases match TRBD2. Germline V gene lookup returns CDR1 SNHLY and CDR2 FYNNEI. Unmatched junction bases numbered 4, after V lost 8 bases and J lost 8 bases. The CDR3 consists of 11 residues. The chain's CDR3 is CASRREGTQYF. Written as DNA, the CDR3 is TGTGCCAGCCGCAGGGAGGGTACGCAGTATTTT. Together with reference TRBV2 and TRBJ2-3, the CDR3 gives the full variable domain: EPEVTQTPSHQVTQMGQEVILRCVPISNHLYFYWYRQILGQKVEFLVSFYNNEISEKSEIFDDQFSVERPDGSNFTLKIRSTKLEDSAMYFCASRREGTQYFGPGTRLTVL.

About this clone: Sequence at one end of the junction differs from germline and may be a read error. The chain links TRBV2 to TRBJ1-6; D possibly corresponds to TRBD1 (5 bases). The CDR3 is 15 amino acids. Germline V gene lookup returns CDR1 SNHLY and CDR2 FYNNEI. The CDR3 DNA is TGTGCCAGCAGAGAAGGGGATTCGGGGAATTCACCCCTCCACTTT. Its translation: CASREGDSGNSPLHF.

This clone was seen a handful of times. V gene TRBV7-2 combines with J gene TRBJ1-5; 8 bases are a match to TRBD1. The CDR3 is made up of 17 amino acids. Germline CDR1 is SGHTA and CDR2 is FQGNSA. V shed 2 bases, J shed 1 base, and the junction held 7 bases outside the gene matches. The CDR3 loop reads CASSLRSGGGSNQPQHF. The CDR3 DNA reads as TGTGCCAGCAGCTTAAGGTCAGGGGGCGGGAGCAATCAGCCCCAGCATTTT.

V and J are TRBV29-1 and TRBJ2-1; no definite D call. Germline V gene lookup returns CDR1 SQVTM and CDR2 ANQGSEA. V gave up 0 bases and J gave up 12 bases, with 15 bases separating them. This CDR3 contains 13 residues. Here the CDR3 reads CSVEDRLRRSQFF. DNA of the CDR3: TGCAGCGTTGAAGATCGGTTGCGGCGTTCGCAGTTCTTC.

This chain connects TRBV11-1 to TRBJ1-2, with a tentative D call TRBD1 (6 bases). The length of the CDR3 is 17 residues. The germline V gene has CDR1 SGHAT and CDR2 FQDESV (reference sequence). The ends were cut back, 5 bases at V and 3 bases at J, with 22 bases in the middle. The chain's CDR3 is CASSPGRWGQSDYGYTF. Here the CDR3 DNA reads TGTGCCAGCAGCCCGGGGCGTTGGGGGCAGTCGGACTATGGCTACACCTTC.

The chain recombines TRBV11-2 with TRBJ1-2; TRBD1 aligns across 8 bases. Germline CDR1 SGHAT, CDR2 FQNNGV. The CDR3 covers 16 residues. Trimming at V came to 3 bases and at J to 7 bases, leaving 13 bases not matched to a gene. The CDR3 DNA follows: TGTGCCAGCAGCTTCTCCGGGGCAGGGGGCGCTTCTGGCTACACCTTC. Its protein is CASSFSGAGGASGYTF.

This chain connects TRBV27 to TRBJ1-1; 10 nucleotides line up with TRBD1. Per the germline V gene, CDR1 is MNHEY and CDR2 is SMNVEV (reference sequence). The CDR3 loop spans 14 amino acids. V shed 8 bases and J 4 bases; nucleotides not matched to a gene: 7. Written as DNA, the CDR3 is TGTGCCAGCGGCCGGGACAGGGGATTCACTGAAGCTTTCTTT. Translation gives CASGRDRGFTEAFF.